The 12 T cell receptor beta chains below come from one sample, sequenced in a study of response to subunit inactivated influenza vaccine. TCRdb fed the RT-PCR reads into MiXCR, producing one record per CDR3 protein. The table shows 500,000 to 650,000 distinct CDR3 sequences, with less than 8% occurring only once. Here the sequenced sample was PBMCs from blood, taken approximately 25 months after vaccination. The source is a man in his fifties or sixties who received an inactivated influenza vaccine.

This clonotype was detected ten times or more. The chain uses TRBV7-2 and TRBJ2-3; TRBD2 is a possible D gene (6 bases). V was shortened by 8 bases and J by 2 bases, with 14 bases between the two germline ends. Germline V CDR1 and CDR2: SGHTA, FQGNSA. The CDR3 sequence is 14 residues long. The CDR3 is CASCVGGFTDTQYF. The CDR3 DNA follows: TGTGCCAGCTGCGTGGGGGGTTTCACAGATACGCAGTATTTT.

This chain joins TRBV6-1 and TRBJ2-4; tentatively, D is TRBD1 (5 bases). The germline V gene encodes CDR1 MNHNS and CDR2 SASEGT. Trimming took off 6 bases at V and 2 bases at J, with 17 bases between the two ends. CDR3 length: 16 residues. The CDR3 region is CASRQPTTETKNIQYF. CDR3 coding DNA: TGTGCCAGCAGGCAACCCACGACAGAAACCAAAAACATTCAGTACTTC.

In this sample, this clonotype turned up a few times. This chain joins TRBV9 and TRBJ2-7; D remains unclear. The CDR3 consists of 14 residues. Trimming removed 3 bases at V and 3 bases at J, with 13 bases between. Germline V gives CDR1 SGDLS, CDR2 YYNGEE. The CDR3 loop reads CASSAQDGFYEQYF. DNA for the CDR3: TGTGCCAGCAGCGCCCAGGACGGTTTCTACGAGCAGTACTTC. The whole variable domain, filled in from reference TRBV9 and TRBJ2-7, reads DSGVTQTPKHLITATGQRVTLRCSPRSGDLSVYWYQQSLDQGLQFLIQYYNGEERAKGNILERFSAQQFPDLHSELNLSSLELGDSALYFCASSAQDGFYEQYFGPGTRLTVT.

This clonotype was observed a handful of times. The chain recombines TRBV30 with TRBJ1-1, with 11 bases identical to TRBD1. V shed 1 base and J 0 bases; nucleotides not matched to a gene: 7. The CDR3 has 17 residues. Per germline, CDR1 GTSNPN and CDR2 SVGIG (reference sequence). The CDR3 loop is CAWSAGTGGYMNTEAFF. The CDR3 region has the DNA TGTGCCTGGAGTGCAGGGACAGGGGGATACATGAACACTGAAGCTTTCTTT.

This chain connects TRBV7-9 to TRBJ1-4; D remains unclear. The CDR3 covers 16 residues. V gave up 1 base and J gave up 1 base, with 10 bases separating them. The germline gives CDR1 SEHNR, CDR2 FQNEAQ (reference sequence). CDR3 coding DNA: TGTGCCAGCAGCTTAGAAGGCGGGCGAACTAATGAAAAACTGTTTTTT. Translation gives CASSLEGGRTNEKLFF.

This clonotype was observed a few times. The CDR3: CASSRGPFSRPLHF. Here the CDR3 DNA reads TGTGCCAGCAGCAGGGGGCCCTTTAGCCGGCCCCTCCACTTT. The gene calls are TRBV5-8 and TRBJ1-6, with TRBD1 matching 7 bases. The CDR3 consists of 14 residues. V trimming: 4 bases; J trimming: 13 bases; junction bases outside the gene matches: 11. Germline V gene data show CDR1 as SGHTS and CDR2 as YDEGEE.

The chain uses TRBV20-1 and TRBJ1-5; weak D call: TRBD1 (6 bases). The length of the CDR3 is 13 residues. Trimming took off 5 bases at V and 4 bases at J, with 12 bases between the two ends. Germline V gene sequence: CDR1 DFQATT, CDR2 SNEGSKA (reference sequence). The CDR3 protein is CSARSRGNQPQHF. As DNA, the CDR3 is TGCAGTGCTCGCTCGAGGGGGAATCAGCCCCAGCATTTT.

The rearrangement joins TRBV20-1 to TRBJ2-1; D is possibly TRBD1 or TRBD2 (5 bases each). This CDR3 spans 15 amino acids. CDR1 is DFQATT and CDR2 is SNEGSKA in the germline V gene (reference sequence). The V end was cut by 0 bases, the J end by 5 bases, with 14 bases between. The CDR3 region is CSARDPGTPHNEQFF. CDR3 DNA: TGCAGTGCTAGAGACCCCGGGACCCCTCACAATGAGCAGTTCTTC.

This clonotype has more than one count but fewer than ten. This rearrangement joins TRBV7-2 to TRBJ2-5; the D gene is possibly TRBD2 (5 bases). V was pared by 4 bases and J by 4 bases, with 16 bases between. Germline V lookup: CDR1 SGHTA, CDR2 FQGNSA. The CDR3 consists of 15 residues. CDR3 loop: CASSSPPLASETQYF. In nucleotides, the CDR3 is TGTGCCAGCAGCTCCCCCCCTCTAGCATCAGAGACCCAGTACTTC.

V gene TRBV5-6 combines with J gene TRBJ1-1, with D possibly being TRBD1 (5 bases). The germline V and J ends were trimmed by 2 bases and 3 bases, with 11 bases remaining between them. CDR1 and CDR2 (germline): SGHDT, YYEEEE. This CDR3 has 14 amino acids. CDR3: CASSFGRGDTEAFF. In DNA form, the CDR3 reads TGTGCCAGCAGCTTTGGTCGGGGGGACACTGAAGCTTTCTTT.

The V and J genes are TRBV6-5 and TRBJ1-1; D is undetermined. V was cut by 0 bases and J by 0 bases, with 11 bases left in between. Germline loops: CDR1 MNHEY, CDR2 SVGAGI. The CDR3 has 16 residues. The CDR3 DNA reads as TGTGCCAGCAGTTACTCTAGGCCGCAGCTGAACACTGAAGCTTTCTTT. It yields the protein CASSYSRPQLNTEAFF.

This clonotype was detected many times. The CDR3 region is CASTRGDPTDTQYF. The CDR3 coding sequence is TGTGCCAGCACCCGGGGGGACCCCACAGATACGCAGTATTTT. The chain employs TRBV6-2 or TRBV6-3 and TRBJ2-3; 7 bases match TRBD2. V lost 7 bases, J lost 2 bases, and 6 bases stayed unmatched. CDR3 size: 14 residues. CDR1 is MNHEY and CDR2 is SVGEGT in the germline V gene.